The entry that follows covers one TCR beta chain sequence. Its cognate antigen is unknown. Use of 60 Vbeta and 13 Jbeta primers characterized the PCR. In the authors' workflow: Among the unique TCR beta chains that a later analysis counted, about 81 million in all, about 12 million were shared. Method: immunoSEQ multiplex PCR; TCRdb's copy keeps in-frame clones and lacks some. That table gives V, J and clone size, and the DNA gave D and trimming. Of some 110,000 clones listed, around 80% are singletons. This record comes from a study of cytomegalovirus exposure and HLA in healthy donors. Findings and limits, study-wide: What TCR beta sequences reportedly achieved was accurate prediction of HLA-A and HLA-B alleles in most subjects. CMV serostatus was the only immune exposure information that was available.

This clonotype originated in a man under 40 in good health and CMV-seronegative. Input material: PBMCs.

The chain's CDR3 is CASSPSEGQTSTDTQYF. CDR3 in DNA: TGTGCCAGCTCACCATCCGAGGGACAGACTAGCACAGATACGCAGTATTTT. This rearrangement joins TRBV18 to TRBJ2-3; 7 bases line up with TRBD1. CDR3 length: 17 amino acids. J lost 0 bases, V lost 2 bases, and 8 bases had no gene match. In germline, CDR1 is KGHSH, CDR2 LQKENI.